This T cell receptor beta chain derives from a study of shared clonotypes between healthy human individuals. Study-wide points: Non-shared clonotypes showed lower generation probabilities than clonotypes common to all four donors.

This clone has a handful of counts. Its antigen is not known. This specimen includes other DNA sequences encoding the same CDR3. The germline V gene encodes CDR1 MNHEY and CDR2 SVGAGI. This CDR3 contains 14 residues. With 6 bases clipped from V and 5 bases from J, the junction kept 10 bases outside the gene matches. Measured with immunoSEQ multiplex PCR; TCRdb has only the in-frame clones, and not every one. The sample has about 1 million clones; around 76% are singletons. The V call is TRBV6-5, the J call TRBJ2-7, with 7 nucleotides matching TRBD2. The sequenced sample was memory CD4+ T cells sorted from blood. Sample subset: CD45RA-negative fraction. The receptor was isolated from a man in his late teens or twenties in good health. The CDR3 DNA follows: TGTGCCAGCAGCCCGCGGGGGAGGGGAGACGAGCAGTACTTC. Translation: CASSPRGRGDEQYF.